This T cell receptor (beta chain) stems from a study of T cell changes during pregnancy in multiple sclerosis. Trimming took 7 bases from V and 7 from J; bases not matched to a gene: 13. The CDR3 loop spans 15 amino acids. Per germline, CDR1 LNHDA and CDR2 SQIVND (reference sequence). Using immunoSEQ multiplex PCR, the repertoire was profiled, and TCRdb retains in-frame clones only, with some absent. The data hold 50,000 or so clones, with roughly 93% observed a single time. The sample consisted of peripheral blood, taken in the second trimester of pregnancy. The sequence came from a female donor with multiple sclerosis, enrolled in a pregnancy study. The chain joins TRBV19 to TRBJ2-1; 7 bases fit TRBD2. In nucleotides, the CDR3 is TGTGCCAGTAAACTAGGCGGGAGAATTGGGAATGAGCAGTTCTTC. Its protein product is CASKLGGRIGNEQFF. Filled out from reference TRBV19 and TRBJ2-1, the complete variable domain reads DGGITQSPKYLFRKEGQNVTLSCEQNLNHDAMYWYRQDPGQGLRLIYYSQIVNDFQKGDIAEGYSVSREKKESFPLTVTSAQKNPTAFYLCASKLGGRIGNEQFFGPGTRLTVL.